This T cell receptor beta chain was retrieved from a study of beta chain features in type 1 diabetes. All sorted populations exceeded 95% purity. In this sample, this clone turned up a few times. The isolated RNA, all of it, was reverse transcribed, so expressed TCRB transcripts were what got sequenced. The average output of naive, central memory and regulatory T cell samples was 3 million to 4 million reads. Measured with immunoSEQ multiplex PCR; TCRdb has only the in-frame clones, and not every one. The sample lists some 410,000 clones, around 10% occurring once. The CDR3 is made up of 14 amino acids. Germline V gene lookup returns CDR1 MGHRA and CDR2 YSYEKL. The V gene end was trimmed by 1 base and the J gene end by 10 bases; junction bases not matched to a gene: 6.

This clonotype was sampled from a young woman in good health. The rearrangement uses TRBV4-1 and TRBJ2-1; 8 nucleotides align to TRBD2. The sample taken for sequencing was naive CD4+ T cells from blood. CDR3 sequence: CASSQAGGPGEQFF. CDR3 coding DNA: TGCGCCAGCAGCCAAGCGGGAGGGCCGGGGGAGCAGTTCTTC.